This TCR beta chain was recovered during a study of shared clonotypes between healthy human individuals. Across the study: The cohort had two women and a few men, ages 18 to 49.

Clones were sequenced by immunoSEQ multiplex PCR, and TCRdb holds only the in-frame ones, with some missing. Of approximately 2,200,000 clones in the sample, about 93% are singletons; the top ten hold 1.5% to 2%. Naive CD8 cells were CD45RO-negative, positively selected for CCR7, excluding terminally differentiated effector memory CD45RA+ cells. Donors, healthy HIV-negative adults, lacked recent acute infections or vaccinations. Germline V CDR1 and CDR2: MDHEN, SYDVKM. This CDR3 contains 15 residues. After removal of 3 bases from V and 9 bases from J, the junction contained 9 bases not matched to a gene.

The V gene is TRBV28, the J gene TRBJ2-1; 9 bases line up with TRBD2. This TCR came from a man in his late teens or twenties in good health. Some clones in this sample may be carry-over from other donors' samples. Input material: naive CD8+ T cells from PBMCs. The CDR3 protein is CASSFLQREVGEQFF. CDR3 bases: TGTGCCAGCAGTTTCCTCCAGCGGGAGGTAGGTGAGCAGTTCTTC.